This is a list of T cell receptor beta chains from one sample in a study of vaccination effects on CD4 cells after COVID-19. Their antigen targets remain unknown. Data came from immunoSEQ multiplex PCR; TCRdb stores just in-frame clones and leaves some out. Found here are approximately 28,000 clones, over 65% of them singletons; the top ten hold around 9.7%. The specimen was CD4+ T cells from PBMCs cultured with HCoV-NL63 spike peptides, collected after COVID-19 vaccination. The receptors derive from a human donor who received a COVID-19 vaccine. CDR3s include the opening cysteine and the closing phenylalanine or tryptophan. Fields, in order: clone size, J gene, V gene, D gene, CDR3 protein. D genes are given only for firm matches. The size field is filled for only some rows; it gives once, few, many or a size class.

. TRBJ1-3 TRBV27 . CASSLSVNTGNTIYF
. TRBJ1-5 TRBV2 . CASSARTDNQPQHF
. TRBJ2-7 TRBV2 TRBD2 CASSPSGTPYEQYF
. TRBJ1-3 TRBV6-5 . CASSRTVLGNTIYF
. TRBJ2-7 TRBV6-2/TRBV6-3 . CASSYSIFGTYSYEQYF
few TRBJ1-6 TRBV10-3 . CAISWGSNSPLHF
. TRBJ2-1 TRBV6-6 . CASSYLGWGQALIF
. TRBJ2-5 TRBV2 TRBD1 CASSPGQGTAETQYF
few TRBJ2-3 TRBV11-1 . CASSPHPPDTQYF
. TRBJ1-4 TRBV9 TRBD1 CASSRDRNLDYLFF
. TRBJ2-7 TRBV13 TRBD2 CASSLRGFSGSVREQYF
. TRBJ2-2 TRBV5-8 . CASSLQTVKTGELFF
. TRBJ1-3 TRBV27 . CASSLSWVAGNTIYF
few TRBJ2-2 TRBV30 . CAWSGPGRGLTGELFF
. TRBJ1-2 TRBV5-1 . CASSLDQGGGGYTF
. TRBJ1-6 TRBV14 . CASSQGVRSPLHF
few TRBJ2-2 TRBV7-9 . CASSLSSRTGELFF
. TRBJ2-5 TRBV11-2 . CASSWIQTTETQYF
. TRBJ1-1 TRBV12-3/TRBV12-4 . CASSLTGWEAFF
few TRBJ2-1 TRBV14 . CASSRLGSSYNEQFF
. TRBJ2-4 TRBV5-1 . CASSLSETLRDIQYF
few TRBJ2-1 TRBV3-1/TRBV3-2 TRBD2 CASSQGLAGVWDEQFF
. TRBJ1-2 TRBV5-1 TRBD1 CASSPTGVSGYTF
few TRBJ2-2 TRBV11-2 . CASSPGVWGRDTGELFF
. TRBJ1-2 TRBV6-5 . CASSYSTQGNYGYTF
. TRBJ2-5 TRBV6-5 TRBD2 CASSYGLAAQETQYF
. TRBJ2-5 TRBV9 TRBD1 CASTPRTGGAKETQYF
. TRBJ1-1 TRBV4-1 TRBD1 CASSPGQGHMNTEAFF
. TRBJ1-6 TRBV5-1 TRBD1 CASSLGNRGNSPLHF
. TRBJ1-4 TRBV5-4 . CASSSGADSGLEKLFF
. TRBJ1-4 TRBV6-5 . CASSYSTTNEKLFF
. TRBJ1-3 TRBV6-5 . CASRGSGNTIYF
. TRBJ2-3 TRBV3-1/TRBV3-2 TRBD1 CASSQAQGGLTDTQYF
. TRBJ1-2 TRBV7-2 TRBD1 CASRENRGGPNYGYTF
. TRBJ1-1 TRBV4-1 . CASSGGRTMNTEAFF
few TRBJ1-1 TRBV2 . CASTLGENTEAFF
. TRBJ1-4 TRBV12-3/TRBV12-4 . CASMLNEKLFF